Listed below are T cell receptor beta chains from one sample, sequenced in a study of response to subunit inactivated influenza vaccine. TCRdb reprocessed the RT-PCR reads via MiXCR and lists one record per CDR3 protein. The data hold about 780,000 distinct CDR3 sequences, with 18% observed a single time. Sequencing used PBMCs from blood, obtained more than 4 days after vaccination. All receptors come from a man between 45 and 60 years old who received an inactivated influenza vaccine. The CDR3 runs from the conserved cysteine through the conserved F or W. A D gene is named only where the DNA matches it firmly. Only some rows state a clone size, as once, few, many or a class for expanded clones.

abundance,d_gene,v_gene,j_gene,CDR3nt,CDR3aa
-,-,TRBV7-9,TRBJ2-5,TGTGCCAGCAGCTTAACCAAACAGGGACGGGAGACCCAGTACTTC,CASSLTKQGRETQYF
few,TRBD1,TRBV20-1,TRBJ2-1,TGCAGTGCTTCCGGGACAGTCTACAATGAGCAGTTCTTC,CSASGTVYNEQFF
few,-,TRBV19,TRBJ2-2,TGTGCCAGTAGTATAGAGGGTCGTTGGACCGGGGAGCTGTTTTTT,CASSIEGRWTGELFF
few,-,TRBV10-3,TRBJ2-3,TGTGCCATCAGGAAAGGGACTTACACAGATACGCAGTATTTT,CAIRKGTYTDTQYF
-,-,TRBV12-3/TRBV12-4,TRBJ2-2,TGTGCCAGCAGTGAAACATCGACACTGCTGTTTTTT,CASSETSTLLFF
-,TRBD1,TRBV4-3,TRBJ2-7,TGCGCCAGCAGCCTTGGACCGGGACAGCTCCCTAGCGAGCAGTACTTC,CASSLGPGQLPSEQYF
few,TRBD1,TRBV12-3/TRBV12-4,TRBJ1-5,TGTGCCAGCAGCCCACAGGGGGCGGAAAGCAATCAGCCCCAGCATTTT,CASSPQGAESNQPQHF
few,-,TRBV5-1,TRBJ2-1,TGCGCCAGCAGCTTGGGACAACATCACAATGAGCAGTTCTTC,CASSLGQHHNEQFF
-,-,TRBV5-1,TRBJ2-7,TGCTCCAGCAGCTTGGGAGCTAGCGAGGCCGGCTACGAGCAGTACTTC,CSSSLGASEAGYEQYF
-,TRBD1,TRBV18,TRBJ2-3,TGTGCCAGCTCACTACAGGGGGCGTCGGCAGATACGCAGTATTTT,CASSLQGASADTQYF
few,-,TRBV5-1,TRBJ1-1,TGCGCCAGCAGGCGAGGACGCCCGCCGAACACTGAAGCTTTCTTT,CASRRGRPPNTEAFF
few,-,TRBV7-2,TRBJ2-5,TGTGCCAGCAGCGGTATTACCGGGGTCCAACAAGAGACCCAGTACTTC,CASSGITGVQQETQYF
-,TRBD2,TRBV6-2/TRBV6-3,TRBJ2-2,TGTGCCAGCAGTTACTCCTATAGCGGGAGGCCGAACACCGGGGAGCTGTTTTTT,CASSYSYSGRPNTGELFF
few,-,TRBV6-5,TRBJ2-7,TGTGCCAGCAGTTACGACAGATCCCTCGAGCAGTACTTC,CASSYDRSLEQYF
-,-,TRBV7-9,TRBJ2-5,TGTGCCAGCAGCTACGGTTCGGGGGCCCAAGAGACCCAGTACTTC,CASSYGSGAQETQYF
few,-,TRBV2,TRBJ1-4,TGTGCCAGCAGTGACAGGGTATCGAGAGAAAAACTGTTTTTT,CASSDRVSREKLFF
many,TRBD2,TRBV10-3,TRBJ2-3,TGTGCCATCAGCCGGGGAGGGGCGCGGGGCACAGATACGCAGTATTTT,CAISRGGARGTDTQYF
-,-,TRBV7-2,TRBJ2-5,TGTGCCAGCAGCTCAGCCCGAGGGGAGACCCAGTACTTC,CASSSARGETQYF
-,-,TRBV10-3,TRBJ1-5,TGTGCCATCAGTGACTTCTGGGCAGGGCGGGATAGCAATCAGCCCCAGCATTTT,CAISDFWAGRDSNQPQHF
-,-,TRBV30,TRBJ2-7,TGTGCCTGGAGTGAGGTGGGTCGGGAGCAGTACTTC,CAWSEVGREQYF